What follows are 27 T cell receptor beta chains derived from one specimen sequenced in a study of blood T cell repertoires in COVID-19. Produced via immunoSEQ multiplex PCR; TCRdb's table is partial and in-frame only. The sample includes 95,000 to 120,000 clones, approximately 85% of them seen just once. The sample taken for sequencing was peripheral blood. The receptors shown here come from a woman aged 55 to 70 with COVID-19, enrolled during active disease.

This clone came up once. The chain carries TRBV7-9 and TRBJ1-2, with TRBD1 identical over 9 bases. V dropped 4 bases and J dropped 2; count of bases not matched to a gene: 11. This CDR3 has 17 amino acids. Germline V gene sequence: CDR1 SEHNR, CDR2 FQNEAQ (reference sequence). The CDR3 protein is CASSSTGGAGANYGYTF. CDR3 DNA: TGTGCCAGCAGCTCTACAGGGGGCGCCGGGGCGAACTATGGCTACACCTTC. The entire variable domain, with the rest obtained from reference TRBV7-9 and TRBJ1-2, is as follows: DTGVSQNPRHKITKRGQNVTFRCDPISEHNRLYWYRQTLGQGPEFLTYFQNEAQLEKSRLLSDRFSAERPKGSFSTLEIQRTEQGDSAMYLCASSSTGGAGANYGYTFGSGTRLTVV.

The chain employs TRBV5-1 and TRBJ2-7; tentative D call: TRBD2 (6 bases). The length of the CDR3 is 13 residues. V dropped 2 bases and J dropped 7 bases, with 13 bases sitting between them. Germline CDR1 is SGHRS and CDR2 is YFSETQ. In DNA, the CDR3 is TGCGCCAGCAGCTTACAGCGGGCAGGGGAGCAGTACTTC. Translating gives CASSLQRAGEQYF.

The rearrangement joins TRBV6-2 or TRBV6-3 to TRBJ2-5; 10 bases are shared with TRBD1. CDR1 is MNHEY and CDR2 is SVGEGT in the germline V gene. With 0 bases clipped from V and 6 bases from J, the junction kept 7 bases outside the gene matches. The CDR3 is made up of 16 amino acids. The CDR3 coding sequence is TGTGCCAGCAGTTACTCTCTAGGACAGGGGGGGAAGACCCAGTACTTC. This gives the protein CASSYSLGQGGKTQYF.

This clone has only a few counts. The CDR3 sequence: CASSSHHSNTEAFF. The CDR3 DNA reads TGTGCCAGCAGCTCCCATCACTCGAACACTGAAGCTTTCTTT. The V and J genes are TRBV3-1 (or the pseudogene TRBV3-2) and TRBJ1-1; D gene uncertain. V dropped 5 bases and J dropped 1 base, with 11 bases sitting between them. The CDR3 is 14 residues long. Per germline, CDR1 LGHDT and CDR2 YNNKEL (reference sequence).

The chain employs TRBV6-5 and TRBJ1-2, with unresolved D. Germline CDR1 is MNHEY and CDR2 is SVGAGI. The length of the CDR3 is 14 residues. Trimming pared 5 bases from V and 8 bases from J, leaving 18 bases between. The CDR3 loop is CASSPSGGREGYTF. DNA of the CDR3: TGTGCCAGCAGTCCGTCCGGAGGGCGGGAGGGCTACACCTTC.

The chain couples TRBV3-1 (or the pseudogene TRBV3-2) to TRBJ1-2; tentatively, D is TRBD1 (5 bases). The CDR3 spans 15 residues. Germline-derived CDR1 and CDR2 are LGHDT and YNNKEL (reference sequence). With 1 base removed from V and 4 bases from J, the gap between germline ends came to 13 bases. CDR3 sequence (DNA): TGTGCCAGCAGCCAAGCTCAAGCAGGGATCTATGGCTACACCTTC. This sequence encodes CASSQAQAGIYGYTF.

The rearrangement uses TRBV19 and TRBJ1-1; 9 bases line up with TRBD1. Per germline, CDR1 LNHDA and CDR2 SQIVND (reference sequence). This CDR3 has 16 amino acids. Trimming took 4 bases from V and 1 from J; bases not matched to a gene: 7. CDR3 DNA: TGTGCCAGTAGTAGGAGCCCGGGACAGGGGAACACTGAAGCTTTCTTT. It codes for CASSRSPGQGNTEAFF.

The rearrangement links TRBV7-3 to TRBJ1-5; D is unresolved. The CDR3 consists of 13 residues. V was cut by 2 bases and J by 5 bases, with 7 bases left in between. CDR1 is SGHTA and CDR2 is FQGTGA in the germline V gene. CDR3 protein: CASSLEADQPQHF. The CDR3 nucleotides are TGTGCCAGCAGCTTAGAAGCGGATCAGCCCCAGCATTTT. Based on the CDR3 plus reference TRBV7-3 and TRBJ1-5, the full variable domain is GAGVSQTPSNKVTEKGKYVELRCDPISGHTALYWYRQSLGQGPEFLIYFQGTGAADDSGLPNDRFFAVRPEGSVSTLKIQRTERGDSAVYLCASSLEADQPQHFGDGTRLSIL.

The count of this clone is one. The rearrangement links TRBV19 to TRBJ2-1, with 7 bases identical to TRBD1. CDR3 length: 15 residues. Germline CDR1 is LNHDA and CDR2 is SQIVND (reference sequence). V lost 7 bases and J lost 0; bases outside the gene matches: 6. The CDR3, as DNA: TGTGCCAGTACCGAAACAGGGGCCTCCTACAATGAGCAGTTCTTC. Its protein is CASTETGASYNEQFF.

V usage is TRBV5-6 and J usage is TRBJ2-5; 12 bases line up with TRBD2. This CDR3 spans 18 amino acids. J gave up 1 base and V 0 bases, and 7 bases lay outside the gene matches. CDR1 and CDR2 from the germline V gene are SGHDT and YYEEEE. In nucleotides, the CDR3 is TGTGCCAGCAGCTTGGTACTAGCGGGGGGCCCCATCCAAGAGACCCAGTACTTC. The encoded protein is CASSLVLAGGPIQETQYF.

This chain joins TRBV5-1 and TRBJ2-1; D is unresolved. This CDR3 comprises 13 residues. V was clipped by 0 bases and J by 8 bases, with 9 bases between them. Germline values: CDR1 SGHRS, CDR2 YFSETQ. CDR3 protein: CASSLAISDEQFF. The CDR3 nucleotides are TGCGCCAGCAGCTTGGCCATCAGTGATGAGCAGTTCTTC. The full variable domain, rest sourced from reference TRBV5-1 and TRBJ2-1, is KAGVTQTPRYLIKTRGQQVTLSCSPISGHRSVSWYQQTPGQGLQFLFEYFSETQRNKGNFPGRFSGRQFSNSRSEMNVSTLELGDSALYLCASSLAISDEQFFGPGTRLTVL.

J is TRBJ1-1 and V is TRBV10-3; no clear D gene. V gave up 0 bases and J gave up 7 bases, with 9 bases separating them. This CDR3 has 13 residues. The germline V gene has CDR1 ENHRY and CDR2 SYGVKD. CDR3 sequence: CAISESGPGEAFF. CDR3 in DNA: TGTGCCATCAGTGAGTCGGGCCCCGGTGAAGCTTTCTTT.

The chain recombines TRBV5-1 with TRBJ2-5, with 9 bases lining up with TRBD2. Germline CDR1 and CDR2: SGHRS and YFSETQ. The J segment lost 3 bases and the V segment lost 4 bases, leaving 7 bases of the junction unmatched. The CDR3 length is 15 residues. The CDR3 DNA reads TGCGCCAGCAGCCACCAGGCTAGCGGGGAAGAGACCCAGTACTTC. Protein: CASSHQASGEETQYF.

This chain links TRBV7-9 with TRBJ2-1, with TRBD1 identical over 9 bases. Per the germline V gene, CDR1 is SEHNR and CDR2 is FQNEAQ (reference sequence). The V gene end was trimmed by 5 bases and the J gene end by 0 bases; junction bases not matched to a gene: 5. The CDR3 sequence is 16 residues long. The CDR3 nucleotides are TGTGCCAGCAGCCCCGGACAGGGGAGCTCCTACAATGAGCAGTTCTTC. Translation: CASSPGQGSSYNEQFF.

The chain carries TRBV29-1 and TRBJ1-5; D may be TRBD1 (5 bases). Trimming cost V 3 bases and J 4 bases, with 10 bases left between them. CDR3 size: 13 residues. From germline, CDR1 is SQVTM and CDR2 ANQGSEA. The CDR3 DNA reads TGCAGCGTTGAGACCGACAGAAATCAGCCCCAGCATTTT. Amino acids: CSVETDRNQPQHF.

The V and J genes are TRBV10-2 and TRBJ2-7; the match to TRBD1 covers 9 bases. The trim removed 7 bases at V and 0 bases at J, leaving 10 bases unmatched. CDR1 and CDR2 (germline): WSHSY, SAAADI. This CDR3 spans 16 amino acids. The CDR3 DNA reads as TGCGCCAGCACATACGGACAGGGGCCTGTCTCCTACGAGCAGTACTTC. This codes for CASTYGQGPVSYEQYF.

This clone was seen only once. The chain carries TRBV21-1 and TRBJ2-7; the DNA was not compared with TRBD1, the D call given in the table. TRBV21-1 is noted as a pseudogene. The CDR3 sequence is 17 residues long. CDR3 DNA: TGTGCCAGCAGCAAAGACGGCCTTGGACAGGGATTTGACGAGCAGTACTTC. Encoded protein: CASSKDGLGQGFDEQYF.

J is TRBJ1-2 and V is TRBV29-1; no reliable D call. This CDR3 comprises 13 residues. Germline V gene sequence: CDR1 SQVTM, CDR2 ANQGSEA. V lost 0 bases and J lost 5, with 10 bases in between. CDR3 in amino acids: CSVEDPRDYGYTF. CDR3 bases: TGCAGCGTTGAAGATCCCCGGGATTATGGCTACACCTTC.

The chain couples TRBV7-9 to TRBJ2-7, with D possibly TRBD1 on 5 matching bases. The CDR3 loop spans 13 amino acids. Germline CDR1 and CDR2: SEHNR and FQNEAQ (reference sequence). V was cut by 4 bases and J by 2 bases, with 9 bases left in between. The CDR3: CASSSDRPYEQYF. In DNA, the CDR3 is TGTGCCAGCAGCTCCGACAGACCCTACGAGCAGTACTTC.

A few counts support this clone. This sample includes further DNA sequences coding for the same CDR3. The rearrangement joins TRBV27 to TRBJ1-2; unclear D gene. Germline V lookup: CDR1 MNHEY, CDR2 SMNVEV (reference sequence). V was shortened by 3 bases and J by 5 bases, with 10 bases between the two germline ends. The CDR3 runs to 13 residues. CDR3 bases: TGTGCCAGCAGTTTTGCAGGTGATTATGGCTACACCTTC. Its protein is CASSFAGDYGYTF.

This clone was seen once. DNA of the CDR3: TGTGCCAGCAGTCCCGGGACAGGGGTGGAAAAACTGTTTTTT. Translated, it gives CASSPGTGVEKLFF. The chain links TRBV27 to TRBJ1-4; the match to TRBD1 covers 10 bases. This CDR3 has 14 amino acids. Germline V gene data show CDR1 as MNHEY and CDR2 as SMNVEV (reference sequence). V shed 5 bases, J shed 8 bases, and the junction held 5 bases outside the gene matches.

The chain employs TRBV5-8 and TRBJ1-4, with unresolved D. The germline V gene has CDR1 SGHTS and CDR2 YDEGEE. The CDR3 has 14 amino acids. V dropped 3 bases and J dropped 8 bases, with 14 bases sitting between them. The CDR3 nucleotides read TGTGCCAGCAGCTCAGCTCCTATGGAGGAAAAACTGTTTTTT. The encoded protein is CASSSAPMEEKLFF.

This clone is a singleton in its sample. The chain links TRBV10-3 to TRBJ1-5; TRBD1 aligns across 9 bases. The CDR3 sequence is 16 residues long. V trimming: 0 bases; J trimming: 6 bases; junction bases outside the gene matches: 6. Germline CDR1 reads ENHRY; CDR2 reads SYGVKD. This chain's CDR3 is CAISESDRGRSQPQHF. The CDR3 coding sequence is TGTGCCATCAGTGAGTCGGACAGGGGAAGGAGTCAGCCCCAGCATTTT.

This clone was counted once. The rearrangement links TRBV12-5 to TRBJ2-6; 7 nucleotides agree with TRBD1. After removal of 5 bases from V and 0 bases from J, the junction contained 19 bases not matched to a gene. Germline V gene data show CDR1 as LGHNT and CDR2 as FRNRAP. This CDR3 contains 21 residues. CDR3 bases: TGTGCTAGTGGTACCGGACAGGTGGGGGCGTTAGGAATCTCTGGGGCCAACGTCCTGACTTTC. Translation: CASGTGQVGALGISGANVLTF.

This clone came up once. The chain is built from TRBV15 and TRBJ1-4, with 8 bases lining up with TRBD1. Germline V CDR1 and CDR2: LNHNV, YYDKDF (reference sequence). With V trimmed by 4 bases and J by 8 bases, 6 bases remained unmatched. This CDR3 has 14 amino acids. The CDR3, as DNA: TGTGCCACCAGCATAAGACAGGGGCCCGAAAAACTGTTTTTT. It encodes CATSIRQGPEKLFF.

This clone was seen just once. V and J are TRBV6-1 and TRBJ1-2; possible D gene TRBD1, 6 bases. The germline CDR1 and CDR2 sequences are MNHNS and SASEGT. The CDR3 sequence is 15 residues long. V shed 0 bases and J shed 5 bases, with 13 bases lying between them. CDR3 in amino acids: CASSEAQDRLYGYTF. The CDR3 nucleotides are TGTGCCAGCAGTGAAGCGCAGGACAGATTATATGGCTACACCTTC.

The chain links TRBV6-6 to TRBJ1-4, with D maybe TRBD1 (6 bases). Per germline, CDR1 MNHNY and CDR2 SVGAGI (reference sequence). V shed 5 bases and J shed 1 base, with 8 bases lying between them. There are 14 residues in the CDR3. CDR3 residues: CASSLQGTNEKLFF. The DNA of the CDR3 is TGTGCCAGCAGTCTACAGGGAACTAATGAAAAACTGTTTTTT.